The rows below give T cell receptor beta chains drawn from one sample of a study of blood T cell repertoires in COVID-19. Profiled with immunoSEQ multiplex PCR; TCRdb holds only in-frame clones, not every one. This sample yields roughly 250,000 clones, of which under 85% are seen a single time; 3% to 4% belongs to the top ten. The sequencing input was peripheral blood. These receptors were collected from a woman in her 40s with active or convalescent COVID-19. CDR3s include the opening cysteine and the closing phenylalanine or tryptophan. A D gene is named only where the DNA matches it firmly. Size values are once, few and many counts, or a class for expanded clones, and some rows have none.

d_call,v_call,clone_size,j_call,cdr3_aa,cdr3_nt
NA,TRBV19,NA,TRBJ1-2,CASSFHLSDYGYTF,TGTGCCAGTAGTTTCCACCTATCCGACTATGGCTACACCTTC
NA,TRBV4-1,once,TRBJ2-1,CASSQDWLADEQFF,TGCGCCAGCAGCCAAGATTGGCTGGCCGATGAGCAGTTCTTC
TRBD2,TRBV5-1,NA,TRBJ2-1,CASSFGSGGAYNEQFF,TGCGCCAGCAGCTTCGGTAGCGGGGGGGCCTACAATGAGCAGTTCTTC
NA,TRBV28,NA,TRBJ1-5,CASRLVGGANQPQHF,TGTGCCAGCAGGCTGGTGGGAGGGGCCAATCAGCCCCAGCATTTT
NA,TRBV29-1,once,TRBJ1-4,CSVTPANEKLFF,TGCAGCGTAACCCCAGCGAATGAAAAACTGTTTTTT
TRBD1,TRBV12-5,once,TRBJ1-4,CASGMTGANEKLFF,TGTGCTAGTGGTATGACAGGGGCTAATGAAAAACTGTTTTTT
TRBD1,TRBV6-5,NA,TRBJ2-3,CASSYEGQGGLDTQYF,TGTGCCAGCAGTTACGAGGGACAGGGGGGATTAGATACGCAGTATTTT
TRBD2,TRBV5-1,NA,TRBJ2-5,CASRYSGLAGGETQYF,TGCGCCAGCAGGTACTCCGGACTAGCGGGGGGGGAGACCCAGTACTTC
TRBD1,TRBV7-9,NA,TRBJ1-3,CASSPQQGQAGNTIYF,TGTGCCAGCAGCCCGCAACAGGGACAGGCTGGAAACACCATATATTTT
TRBD1,TRBV7-9,NA,TRBJ1-3,CASSLLMTGSNTIYF,TGTGCCAGCAGCTTATTAATGACAGGGTCAAACACCATATATTTT
NA,TRBV30,few,TRBJ2-2,CAWRGGGGTGELFF,TGTGCCTGGAGGGGCGGGGGCGGCACCGGGGAGCTGTTTTTT
NA,TRBV28,few,TRBJ1-1,CASSLGPPGVAFF,TGTGCCAGCAGTCTGGGACCCCCAGGGGTAGCTTTCTTT
TRBD2,TRBV5-1,NA,TRBJ2-5,CASSPNPSGKKETQYF,TGCGCCAGCAGCCCTAACCCTAGCGGTAAAAAGGAGACCCAGTACTTC
NA,TRBV15,NA,TRBJ2-1,CATRGGYGGAGEQFF,TGTGCCACCAGAGGTGGATATGGGGGGGCGGGTGAGCAGTTCTTC
TRBD1,TRBV6-1,NA,TRBJ1-2,CASSEVGQGANNYGYTF,TGTGCCAGCAGTGAAGTGGGACAGGGGGCCAATAACTATGGCTACACCTTC
TRBD1,TRBV14,NA,TRBJ1-5,CASSRTGGNQPQHF,TGTGCCAGCAGCCGCACAGGGGGCAATCAGCCCCAGCATTTT
TRBD1,TRBV29-1,NA,TRBJ1-2,CSLTQGPLGYTF,TGCAGCCTAACACAGGGGCCCCTAGGCTACACCTTC
TRBD2,TRBV5-4,NA,TRBJ2-3,CASSFQRGDTQYF,TGTGCCAGCAGCTTCCAGCGGGGAGATACGCAGTATTTT
NA,TRBV15,NA,TRBJ1-2,CATSRSRAAYGYTF,TGTGCCACCAGCAGGTCGAGGGCTGCATATGGCTACACCTTC
TRBD2,TRBV20-1,once,TRBJ2-3,CSASGRGGSTDTQYF,TGCAGTGCTAGTGGTCGGGGGGGTAGCACAGATACGCAGTATTTT
NA,TRBV9,NA,TRBJ2-3,CASSSGGRSTDTQYF,TGTGCCAGCAGCTCCGGGGGGCGGAGCACAGATACGCAGTATTTT
TRBD2,TRBV3-1/TRBV3-2,NA,TRBJ2-3,CASSPRTSGGRGTDTQYF,TGTGCCAGCAGCCCTCGGACTAGCGGGGGGCGGGGCACAGATACGCAGTATTTT
NA,TRBV7-7,NA,TRBJ2-2,CASSLVPANTGELFF,TGTGCTAGCAGCTTAGTTCCGGCGAACACCGGGGAGCTGTTTTTT
NA,TRBV5-6,NA,TRBJ2-1,CASSLGQVKDNEQFF,TGTGCCAGCAGCTTAGGTCAGGTAAAGGACAATGAGCAGTTCTTC
TRBD1,TRBV28,NA,TRBJ1-6,CASSLWGWVGTATNSPLHF,TGTGCCAGCAGTTTATGGGGATGGGTTGGGACAGCTACTAATTCACCCCTCCACTTT
TRBD1,TRBV30,NA,TRBJ1-5,CAWSEGAYSNQPQHF,TGTGCCTGGAGTGAGGGGGCTTATAGCAATCAGCCCCAGCATTTT
NA,TRBV7-6,NA,TRBJ2-5,CASSSEISPQETQYF,TGTGCCAGCAGCTCAGAAATATCCCCCCAAGAGACCCAGTACTTC
NA,TRBV6-1,NA,TRBJ1-5,CASSDFGVGGGNQPQHF,TGTGCCAGCAGTGATTTCGGAGTGGGAGGGGGCAATCAGCCCCAGCATTTT
TRBD1,TRBV5-1,once,TRBJ1-1,CASSSWTGKSNTEAFF,TGCGCCAGCAGCTCCTGGACAGGGAAGTCAAACACTGAAGCTTTCTTT
NA,TRBV28,NA,TRBJ2-2,CASSRRAGPNTGELFF,TGTGCCAGCAGTAGGAGGGCAGGCCCGAACACCGGGGAGCTGTTTTTT
TRBD2,TRBV27,NA,TRBJ2-3,CASSPRTSGGADTQYF,TGTGCCAGCAGTCCGCGGACTAGCGGGGGGGCAGATACGCAGTATTTT
NA,TRBV27,NA,TRBJ2-1,CASSFVRGEQFF,TGTGCCAGCAGTTTTGTCCGGGGGGAGCAGTTCTTC
NA,TRBV7-2,NA,TRBJ1-5,CASSFSYNQPQHF,TGTGCCAGCAGCTTCAGTTACAATCAGCCCCAGCATTTT
TRBD1,TRBV28,NA,TRBJ1-2,CASSFEGTGRSYTF,TGTGCCAGCAGTTTTGAGGGGACAGGCCGCAGCTACACCTTC
NA,TRBV2,once,TRBJ2-5,CASNLPTGLQETQYF,TGTGCCAGCAACCTCCCGACGGGTTTGCAAGAGACCCAGTACTTC
NA,TRBV20-1,few,TRBJ1-6,CSASSLQGSVGTLHF,TGCAGTGCTAGTTCACTACAGGGTTCGGTGGGTACCCTCCACTTT
NA,TRBV19,once,TRBJ2-7,CASSSRQVYEQYF,TGTGCCAGTAGTTCCAGACAAGTCTACGAGCAGTACTTC
TRBD2,TRBV30,few,TRBJ2-1,CAWSVFAGGGYNEQFF,TGTGCCTGGAGTGTATTTGCCGGGGGGGGTTACAATGAGCAGTTCTTC
TRBD1,TRBV19,few,TRBJ2-1,CASSPRGQVFYNEQFF,TGTGCCAGTAGTCCCCGTGGACAGGTTTTCTACAATGAGCAGTTCTTC
NA,TRBV19,NA,TRBJ2-5,CASSLRQALTQYF,TGTGCCAGTAGTCTTCGCCAGGCTTTGACCCAGTACTTC
TRBD1,TRBV27,NA,TRBJ1-2,CASRGQFAEYTF,TGTGCCAGCAGGGGACAGTTCGCTGAGTACACCTTC